The 16 T cell receptor beta chains reported below all come from one sample, sequenced in a study of cytomegalovirus exposure and HLA in healthy donors. PCR involved 60 Vbeta and 13 Jbeta primers. Sequenced by immunoSEQ multiplex PCR; TCRdb stores in-frame clones only, minus some. The sample shows some 91,000 clones, roughly 67% of them seen only once. Specimen: PBMCs. The receptors shown here come from a human donor in good health.

The rearrangement joins TRBV11-3 to TRBJ2-1; possibly TRBD2 for D (5 bases). Between the trimmed V and J ends, which lost 0 bases and 10 bases, there was a span of 10 bases. The CDR3 is 13 residues long. Germline V gives CDR1 SGHNT, CDR2 YENEEA. The CDR3 nucleotides read TGTGCCAGCAGCTTAGATAGCCGGAGGGAGCAGTTCTTC. Translation: CASSLDSRREQFF.

This clone was counted between two and nine times. V gene TRBV11-2 combines with J gene TRBJ1-2; TRBD1 matches at 10 bases. Per the germline V gene, CDR1 is SGHAT and CDR2 is FQNNGV. The CDR3 has 12 residues. Unmatched junction bases numbered 3, after V lost 8 bases and J lost 6 bases. The CDR3 reads CASYGTGDGYTF. CDR3 sequence (DNA): TGTGCCAGCTACGGGACAGGGGATGGCTACACCTTC.

This clone was detected only a few times. The V gene is TRBV5-6, the J gene TRBJ2-7; tentative D call: TRBD2 (6 bases). The CDR3 covers 15 residues. Deletions cut 4 bases from V and 7 bases from J, with 21 bases between. The germline V gene encodes CDR1 SGHDT and CDR2 YYEEEE. CDR3 amino acids: CASSRREVGGAEQYF. As DNA, the CDR3 is TGTGCCAGCAGCCGGAGAGAGGTAGGCGGGGCAGAGCAGTACTTC.

V gene TRBV12-5 combines with J gene TRBJ1-3; possible D gene TRBD1, 6 bases. The CDR3 totals 17 residues. The V gene's germline CDR1 is LGHNT and CDR2 FRNRAP. Between the trimmed V and J ends, which lost 0 bases and 2 bases, there was a span of 14 bases. CDR3 nucleotide sequence: TGTGCTAGTGGTTTGGTACTGCGGGGGCCAGCTGGAAACACCATATATTTT. Residues: CASGLVLRGPAGNTIYF.

This clone was seen a few times. CDR3 amino acids: CASSLPTSDGGELFF. CDR3 sequence (DNA): TGTGCCAGCAGCTTACCGACTAGCGATGGCGGGGAGCTGTTTTTT. This rearrangement joins TRBV5-4 to TRBJ2-2; 8 nucleotides match TRBD2. This CDR3 contains 15 residues. Germline CDR1 is SGHNT and CDR2 is YYREEE (reference sequence). J was trimmed by 7 bases and V by 2 bases; bases with no gene match: 7. Using reference TRBV5-4 and TRBJ2-2 for the parts outside the CDR3, the full variable domain is ETGVTQSPTHLIKTRGQQVTLRCSSQSGHNTVSWYQQALGQGPQFIFQYYREEENGRGNFPPRFSGLQFPNYSSELNVNALELDDSALYLCASSLPTSDGGELFFGEGSRLTVL.

The table lists this clone with a few counts. CDR3 loop: CASSPGQLNEQFF. CDR3 nucleotides: TGTGCCAGCAGCCCGGGACAGTTGAATGAGCAGTTCTTC. The chain recombines TRBV7-3 with TRBJ2-1; 7 bases are a match to TRBD1. Germline lookup yields CDR1 SGHTA and CDR2 FQGTGA. With V trimmed by 5 bases and J by 7 bases, 5 bases remained unmatched. The CDR3 totals 13 residues.

The chain uses TRBV10-2 and TRBJ2-5; 11 bases line up with TRBD2. Unmatched junction bases numbered 12, after V lost 4 bases and J lost 5 bases. The CDR3 spans 17 residues. Germline CDR1 WSHSY, CDR2 SAAADI. CDR3 protein: CASSASLAGGNGETQYF. The CDR3 DNA follows: TGCGCCAGCAGTGCAAGTCTAGCGGGGGGTAACGGGGAGACCCAGTACTTC.

The CDR3 sequence is CASSPIEGAHTEAFF. CDR3 sequence (DNA): TGTGCCAGCTCACCCATTGAAGGGGCCCACACTGAAGCTTTCTTT. This chain connects TRBV18 to TRBJ1-1; weak D call: TRBD1 (5 bases). V was shortened by 3 bases and J by 3 bases, with 14 bases between the two germline ends. This CDR3 spans 15 amino acids. Germline V gives CDR1 KGHSH, CDR2 LQKENI.

This chain links TRBV27 with TRBJ2-5; D possibly corresponds to TRBD1 (6 bases). Germline CDR1 and CDR2: MNHEY and SMNVEV (reference sequence). V dropped 3 bases and J dropped 3 bases, with 14 bases sitting between them. This CDR3 region has 15 residues. DNA for the CDR3: TGTGCCAGCAGTTTGAGGTGGACAGCCGAAGAGACCCAGTACTTC. Translating it yields CASSLRWTAEETQYF.

The V gene is TRBV11-2, the J gene TRBJ1-6; 9 nucleotides align to TRBD1. Germline CDR1 SGHAT, CDR2 FQNNGV. The length of the CDR3 is 15 residues. Germline trimming cut 2 bases from V and 6 bases from J; bases unmatched to any gene: 2. CDR3 DNA: TGTGCCAGCAGCTTAACAGGGGGCAGTAATTCACCCCTCCACTTT. The encoded protein is CASSLTGGSNSPLHF.

This clone was counted once. V is TRBV9 and J is TRBJ1-1, with a weak D call TRBD1 (6 bases). The CDR3 is 15 residues long. CDR1 is SGDLS and CDR2 is YYNGEE in the germline V gene. With 4 bases removed from V and 4 bases from J, the gap between germline ends came to 17 bases. The chain's CDR3 is CASSIAPGGGTEAFF. CDR3 sequence (DNA): TGTGCCAGCAGCATTGCCCCGGGAGGGGGCACTGAAGCTTTCTTT.

A single count supports this clone. The CDR3 DNA reads as TGTGCCAGCAGCGTAGTGTCCGGGGGACCCAATTCACCCCTCCACTTT. Translating it yields CASSVVSGGPNSPLHF. This chain links TRBV9 with TRBJ1-6, with D maybe TRBD1 (5 bases). The V end lost 0 bases, the J end lost 7 bases, and 14 bases lay between the germline ends. The length of the CDR3 is 16 residues. Germline-derived CDR1 and CDR2 are SGDLS and YYNGEE.

The gene calls are TRBV9 and TRBJ2-1; a possible D gene is TRBD2 (7 bases). Germline V gene data show CDR1 as SGDLS and CDR2 as YYNGEE. Trimming took off 0 bases at V and 10 bases at J, with 17 bases between the two ends. This CDR3 is built from 15 residues. CDR3 nucleotides: TGTGCCAGCAGCGTAGGTGGGGGGGCCGGGAGCGAGCAGTTCTTC. Translating gives CASSVGGGAGSEQFF.

The chain joins TRBV19 to TRBJ1-4; weak D call: TRBD1 (5 bases). Germline V gene sequence: CDR1 LNHDA, CDR2 SQIVND (reference sequence). V gave up 4 bases and J gave up 7 bases, with 16 bases separating them. CDR3 size: 15 residues. CDR3 coding DNA: TGTGCCAGTAGTAATGAGCAGGGCTGGAGTGAAAAACTGTTTTTT. It specifies CASSNEQGWSEKLFF.

This clone was counted once. The chain uses TRBV7-3 and TRBJ2-3; TRBD2 might be the D (5 bases). Germline CDR1 is SGHTA and CDR2 is FQGTGA. V lost 4 bases and J 5 bases, leaving 10 bases between the germline ends. The CDR3 is 13 amino acids. The CDR3 DNA sequence: TGTGCCAGCAGCTCGCTCCGGGGAGATACGCAGTATTTT. This sequence encodes CASSSLRGDTQYF.

This clone was seen a handful of times. V is TRBV7-7 and J is TRBJ2-2; D is ambiguous. The CDR3 is made up of 15 amino acids. Germline lookup yields CDR1 SSHAT and CDR2 FNYEAQ (reference sequence). V was clipped by 5 bases and J by 0 bases, with 10 bases between them. The CDR3 nucleotides read TGTGCCAGCAGCCTAGGGCCTTCGAACACCGGGGAGCTGTTTTTT. Translating it yields CASSLGPSNTGELFF.